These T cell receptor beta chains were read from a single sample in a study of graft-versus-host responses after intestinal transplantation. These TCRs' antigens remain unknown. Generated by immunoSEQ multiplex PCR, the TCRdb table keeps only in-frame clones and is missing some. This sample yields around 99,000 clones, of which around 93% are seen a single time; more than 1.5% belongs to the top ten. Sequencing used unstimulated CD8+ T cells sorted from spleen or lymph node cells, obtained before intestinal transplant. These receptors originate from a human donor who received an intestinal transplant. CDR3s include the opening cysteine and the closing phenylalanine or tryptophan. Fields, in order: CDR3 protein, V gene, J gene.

CDR3 protein: CAWSVTSATDTQYF
V gene: TRBV30
J gene: TRBJ2-3

CDR3 protein: CASSSQGQINTEAFF
V gene: TRBV7-9
J gene: TRBJ1-1

CDR3 protein: CASSIGQGYGYTF
V gene: TRBV19
J gene: TRBJ1-2

CDR3 protein: CATSRGGAGGFPDTQYF
V gene: TRBV15
J gene: TRBJ2-3

CDR3 protein: CASSQDRDSSYEQYF
V gene: TRBV4-3
J gene: TRBJ2-7

CDR3 protein: CASSFTDRAYEQYF
V gene: TRBV11-2
J gene: TRBJ2-7

CDR3 protein: CASSLEQGSLGTNEKLFF
V gene: TRBV4-1
J gene: TRBJ1-4

CDR3 protein: CASSWDSSYGYTF
V gene: TRBV7-8
J gene: TRBJ1-2

CDR3 protein: CASSFLAGGITDTQYF
V gene: TRBV7-9
J gene: TRBJ2-3

CDR3 protein: CASTALGVGEQYF
V gene: TRBV9
J gene: TRBJ2-7

CDR3 protein: CASSLALMGGGLNTEAFF
V gene: TRBV7-2
J gene: TRBJ1-1

CDR3 protein: CASSQDIDRREAFF
V gene: TRBV4-3
J gene: TRBJ1-1

CDR3 protein: CASSLAAAGGSTGEQYF
V gene: TRBV7-6
J gene: TRBJ2-5

CDR3 protein: CASSTETGRDTGELFF
V gene: TRBV7-9
J gene: TRBJ2-2

CDR3 protein: CASHLLQGSDTEAFF
V gene: TRBV7-9
J gene: TRBJ1-1

CDR3 protein: CASRPEDNYGYTF
V gene: TRBV6-5
J gene: TRBJ1-2

CDR3 protein: CASSFLGDRGYEQYF
V gene: TRBV5-4
J gene: TRBJ2-7

CDR3 protein: CASSQIYGANVLTF
V gene: TRBV4-3
J gene: TRBJ2-6

CDR3 protein: CASSSVGPSDEQYF
V gene: TRBV5-1
J gene: TRBJ2-7

CDR3 protein: CASSLEQLTDTQYF
V gene: TRBV7-2
J gene: TRBJ2-3

CDR3 protein: CASSMSGANTEAFF
V gene: TRBV19
J gene: TRBJ1-1

CDR3 protein: CASSPGGGGGVDEQYF
V gene: TRBV4-3
J gene: TRBJ2-7

CDR3 protein: CASTDGGVETQYF
V gene: TRBV6-4
J gene: TRBJ2-5

CDR3 protein: CASSPGLAGGHEQFF
V gene: TRBV19
J gene: TRBJ2-1

CDR3 protein: CASSQYGTGATGELFF
V gene: TRBV4-3
J gene: TRBJ2-2

CDR3 protein: CASLGTLNSPLHF
V gene: TRBV12-5
J gene: TRBJ1-6

CDR3 protein: CASSLRAGAGELFF
V gene: TRBV27
J gene: TRBJ2-2

CDR3 protein: CASSLDERESSYEQYF
V gene: TRBV5-1
J gene: TRBJ2-7

CDR3 protein: CASSLIQADYEQYF
V gene: TRBV5-1
J gene: TRBJ2-7

CDR3 protein: CASSATSGGSYEQYF
V gene: TRBV9
J gene: TRBJ2-7

CDR3 protein: CASSPTGTSVSSEQFF
V gene: TRBV13
J gene: TRBJ2-1

CDR3 protein: CASSQETSSGYGYTF
V gene: TRBV4-3
J gene: TRBJ1-2

CDR3 protein: CSVTGLYEQYF
V gene: TRBV29-1
J gene: TRBJ2-7

CDR3 protein: CASGGGSSYEQYF
V gene: TRBV5-5
J gene: TRBJ2-7

CDR3 protein: CASSLAWRGENTGELFF
V gene: TRBV7-8
J gene: TRBJ2-2

CDR3 protein: CASSSIDRGINNEQFF
V gene: TRBV27
J gene: TRBJ2-1

CDR3 protein: CASSVGRAGASPYNEQFF
V gene: TRBV9
J gene: TRBJ2-1

CDR3 protein: CASSQATGSGEQYF
V gene: TRBV5-6
J gene: TRBJ2-7

CDR3 protein: CASRFTSGSSYNEQFF
V gene: TRBV7-8
J gene: TRBJ2-1

CDR3 protein: CASSFLTGWKETQYF
V gene: TRBV7-8
J gene: TRBJ2-5

CDR3 protein: CASSKHMALNYGYTF
V gene: TRBV21-1
J gene: TRBJ1-2

CDR3 protein: CASSSTGVSTDTQYF
V gene: TRBV6-5
J gene: TRBJ2-3

CDR3 protein: CSVGGRTGEFYNEQFF
V gene: TRBV29-1
J gene: TRBJ2-1

CDR3 protein: CASSPWTHQSYEQYF
V gene: TRBV7-8
J gene: TRBJ2-7

CDR3 protein: CASRRDRAHGEKLFF
V gene: TRBV6-6
J gene: TRBJ1-4

CDR3 protein: CASSSDRGYEQYF
V gene: TRBV4-3
J gene: TRBJ2-7

CDR3 protein: CASRGQGNQPQHF
V gene: TRBV6-1
J gene: TRBJ1-5

CDR3 protein: CASSRGSGGWEPQHF
V gene: TRBV7-9
J gene: TRBJ1-5

CDR3 protein: CASSLGQEEYNEQFF
V gene: TRBV7-8
J gene: TRBJ2-1

CDR3 protein: CSVVTTGTGGSGYTF
V gene: TRBV29-1
J gene: TRBJ1-2

CDR3 protein: CASSLTFEQYF
V gene: TRBV11-2
J gene: TRBJ2-7

CDR3 protein: CASSLRQIRSNQPQHF
V gene: TRBV4-1
J gene: TRBJ1-5

CDR3 protein: CAWSVLTGGSNEQFF
V gene: TRBV30
J gene: TRBJ2-1

CDR3 protein: CASSMQEGVRELFF
V gene: TRBV4-3
J gene: TRBJ2-2

CDR3 protein: CASSLVQGPDTQYF
V gene: TRBV7-8
J gene: TRBJ2-3

CDR3 protein: CASSQEAYSGVIGYTF
V gene: TRBV4-3
J gene: TRBJ1-2

CDR3 protein: CASYYGGTQYF
V gene: TRBV27
J gene: TRBJ2-3